The clone carrying this T cell receptor beta chain appeared once. The antigen remains unidentified. The sample comes from a study of cytomegalovirus exposure and HLA in healthy donors. Method: immunoSEQ multiplex PCR; TCRdb's copy keeps in-frame clones and lacks some. This sample yields around 80,000 clones, of which 95% are seen a single time; approximately 0.73% belongs to the top ten. V dropped 7 bases and J dropped 7; count of bases not matched to a gene: 5. Per the germline V gene, CDR1 is SNHLY and CDR2 is FYNNEI. This CDR3 spans 14 amino acids. Study outcomes and limitations: Cytomegalovirus-associated TCR beta chains were listed, numbering some 170. Cytomegalovirus status was reportedly diagnosed by the classifier with high sensitivity and specificity.

The rearrangement uses TRBV2 and TRBJ1-4; 11 bases align to TRBD1. The receptor comes from a woman aged 18-29 years in good health and CMV-seronegative. Sequenced input: PBMCs. CDR3: CASTLDRGLEKLFF. CDR3 coding DNA: TGTGCCAGCACCCTGGACAGGGGGCTTGAAAAACTGTTTTTT.